A single sample gave rise to the 20 T cell receptor beta chains below, sequenced in a study of shared clonotypes between healthy human individuals (dated by TCRdb to 2020 to 2021). Libraries came from the immunoSEQ multiplex PCR assay. TCRdb mirrors the immuneACCESS table, restricted to in-frame sequences. Some clones are absent from its copies; in checked studies, under half trace to an unresolved V gene, and the reason for the others is unknown. In this sample the table shows a few hundred thousand clones, approximately 79% of which occur a single time. 10% of the sample comes from the top ten. The sequencing input was memory CD4+ T cells sorted from blood. The cell subset or site label, read with the paper, signifies: CD45RA-negative fraction. The origin of the receptors is a man younger than 45 in good health.

The V and J genes are TRBV5-6 and TRBJ1-2; 9 bases match TRBD1. Trimming removed 6 bases from V and 1 base from J; junction bases left unmatched: 7. The CDR3 runs 15 residues. Germline V lookup: CDR1 SGHDT, CDR2 YYEEEE. The CDR3 loop is CASIRDRAINYGYTF. In DNA form, the CDR3 reads TGTGCCAGCATCAGGGACAGGGCGATTAACTATGGCTACACCTTC.

The J gene is TRBJ2-1, the V gene TRBV19; D remains ambiguous. The germline gives CDR1 LNHDA, CDR2 SQIVND (reference sequence). With 5 bases removed from V and 4 bases from J, the gap between germline ends came to 15 bases. The CDR3 totals 15 residues. CDR3 in amino acids: CASSATRNAYNEQFF. DNA of the CDR3: TGTGCCAGTAGTGCTACCCGTAACGCGTACAATGAGCAGTTCTTC.

The CDR3 bases are TGTGCCAGCAGCTTTTTGCTGGGGGTTAACGAGCAGTACTTC. It specifies CASSFLLGVNEQYF. The V call is TRBV7-8, the J call TRBJ2-7, with D tentatively TRBD1 or TRBD2 (5 bases each). The CDR3 is 14 amino acids. Germline assignment: CDR1 SGHVS and CDR2 FQNEAQ. V was pared by 3 bases and J by 5 bases, with 14 bases between.

The chain carries TRBV7-2 and TRBJ1-3; the match to TRBD1 covers 9 bases. CDR1 and CDR2 (germline): SGHTA, FQGNSA. This CDR3 is 16 amino acids long. The ends lost 4 bases at V and 3 bases at J; junction bases unmatched: 7. The CDR3 region has the DNA TGTGCCAGCAGCTCATACAGGGGGCTCAGTGGAAACACCATATATTTT. Its protein product is CASSSYRGLSGNTIYF.

V and J are TRBV28 and TRBJ1-2, with TRBD1 matching over 8 bases. Germline V gives CDR1 MDHEN, CDR2 SYDVKM. With 5 bases clipped from V and 1 base from J, the junction kept 12 bases outside the gene matches. The CDR3 runs to 17 residues. The CDR3 DNA follows: TGTGCCAGCAGTGCCGGACCCAGGACAGGGTTTAACTATGGCTACACCTTC. Its protein is CASSAGPRTGFNYGYTF.

This chain connects TRBV19 to TRBJ2-1; D not certain. The V end was cut by 4 bases, the J end by 8 bases, with 12 bases between. The CDR3 loop spans 13 amino acids. Per germline, CDR1 LNHDA and CDR2 SQIVND (reference sequence). CDR3 DNA sequence: TGTGCCAGTAGTACTAATAGCTTGGATGAGCAGTTCTTC. Its protein product is CASSTNSLDEQFF. Full variable domain (outside the CDR3, taken from reference TRBV19 and TRBJ2-1): DGGITQSPKYLFRKEGQNVTLSCEQNLNHDAMYWYRQDPGQGLRLIYYSQIVNDFQKGDIAEGYSVSREKKESFPLTVTSAQKNPTAFYLCASSTNSLDEQFFGPGTRLTVL.

The chain joins TRBV2 to TRBJ2-2; TRBD1 matches at 7 bases. V was pared by 7 bases and J by 0 bases, with 5 bases of the junction left unmatched. The germline gives CDR1 SNHLY, CDR2 FYNNEI. This CDR3 contains 15 residues. CDR3 sequence (DNA): TGTGCCAGCAAGGGACAGCGAACGAACACCGGGGAGCTGTTTTTT. The encoded protein is CASKGQRTNTGELFF.

The V and J genes are TRBV4-3 and TRBJ2-1, with a possible D match to TRBD1 (6 bases). CDR3 length: 14 residues. Deletions cut 1 base from V and 8 bases from J, with 12 bases between. Germline CDR1 and CDR2: LGHNA and YSLEER. In DNA, the CDR3 is TGCGCCAGCAGCCAAGGTTCCAGGGGCGATGAGCAGTTCTTC. Translation gives CASSQGSRGDEQFF.

The genes are TRBV7-2 and TRBJ2-1, with 10 positions matching TRBD2. With V trimmed by 2 bases and J by 5 bases, 3 bases remained unmatched. CDR3 size: 15 residues. The germline V gene encodes CDR1 SGHTA and CDR2 FQGNSA. The CDR3 sequence is CASSLSLAGNNEQFF. The CDR3 DNA is TGTGCCAGCAGCTTATCACTAGCGGGAAACAATGAGCAGTTCTTC. The full variable domain, in which reference TRBV7-2 and TRBJ2-1 provide the parts outside the CDR3, is GAGVSQSPSNKVTEKGKDVELRCDPISGHTALYWYRQSLGQGLEFLIYFQGNSAPDKSGLPSDRFSAERTGGSVSTLTIQRTQQEDSAVYLCASSLSLAGNNEQFFGPGTRLTVL.

This clone showed up just once. It differs at one base from a far larger clone, so likely a read error. The chain is built from TRBV25-1 and TRBJ2-2; weak D call: TRBD1 (5 bases). Trimming removed 8 bases at V and 9 bases at J, with 13 bases between. The CDR3 is 12 residues long. Germline assignment: CDR1 MGHDK and CDR2 SYGVNS. Here the CDR3 DNA reads TGTGCCAGCGGCCTCAGGGCCAGGGAGCTGTTTTTT. Translated, it gives CASGLRARELFF.

V gene TRBV6-6 combines with J gene TRBJ2-3, with no clear D. The CDR3 contains 13 residues. CDR1 is MNHNY, CDR2 SVGAGI, per germline (reference sequence). V lost 6 bases to trimming and J lost 1 base, with 8 bases between them. The CDR3 nucleotides are TGTGCCAGCAGCCCTCGAGGCACAGATACGCAGTATTTT. It specifies CASSPRGTDTQYF.

V is TRBV11-2 and J is TRBJ2-3, with D possibly being TRBD1 or TRBD2 (5 bases each). Trimming shortened V by 5 bases and J by 2 bases, and 14 bases separated the two germline ends. Per germline, CDR1 SGHAT and CDR2 FQNNGV. The CDR3 consists of 15 residues. This CDR3 is CASSLKVGVTDTQYF. The DNA for the CDR3 is TGTGCCAGCAGCCTCAAGGTGGGGGTCACAGATACGCAGTATTTT.

The gene calls are TRBV2 and TRBJ2-7, with D unresolved. The germline V and J ends were trimmed by 8 bases and 3 bases, with 11 bases remaining between them. The germline CDR1 and CDR2 sequences are SNHLY and FYNNEI. CDR3 length: 12 residues. The CDR3 sequence is CASYPGRYEQYF. In nucleotides, the CDR3 is TGTGCCAGCTATCCAGGCCGCTACGAGCAGTACTTC.

The rearrangement links TRBV6-1 to TRBJ2-7; the D call may be TRBD1 or TRBD2 (5 bases each). Trimming shortened V by 5 bases and J by 4 bases, and 15 bases separated the two germline ends. From germline, CDR1 is MNHNS and CDR2 SASEGT. The CDR3 is 14 amino acids. The CDR3 nucleotides are TGTGCCAGCAGTCCGGGACCTTATATTTACGAGCAGTACTTC. This gives the protein CASSPGPYIYEQYF.

In regard to this clone: The sample carries other DNA sequences with the same CDR3. The chain uses TRBV2 and TRBJ1-5; 7 nucleotides align to TRBD1. V lost 4 bases and J lost 4; bases outside the gene matches: 4. This CDR3 comprises 14 residues. CDR1 is SNHLY and CDR2 is FYNNEI in the germline V gene. CDR3 sequence reads: CASSGTGGNQPQHF. Written as DNA, the CDR3 is TGTGCCAGCAGTGGGACAGGCGGTAATCAGCCCCAGCATTTT.

In its sample, this clone was seen once. CDR3 loop: CASSLARLRDDPDTQYF. CDR3 bases: TGTGCCAGCAGTTTAGCCCGTCTGCGGGATGATCCAGATACGCAGTATTTT. The chain recombines TRBV27 with TRBJ2-3, with a weak D call TRBD2 (6 bases). The length of the CDR3 is 17 residues. CDR1 MNHEY and CDR2 SMNVEV come from the germline V gene (reference sequence). The V and J ends lost 2 bases and 4 bases respectively, with 19 bases between them.

This clone was detected many times. The J gene is TRBJ2-1, the V gene TRBV10-3; possibly TRBD1 for D (6 bases). This CDR3 is built from 15 residues. Trimming shortened V by 0 bases and J by 8 bases, and 14 bases separated the two germline ends. CDR1 is ENHRY and CDR2 is SYGVKD in the germline V gene. Here the CDR3 DNA reads TGTGCCATCAGTGAGTCCCAGGGGCAAGGCGATGAGCAGTTCTTC. It is translated as CAISESQGQGDEQFF.

V is TRBV6-1 and J is TRBJ2-7; the match to TRBD1 covers 11 bases. The CDR3 has 14 amino acids. The V and J ends lost 6 bases and 3 bases, in that order; junction bases with no gene match: 4. From germline, CDR1 is MNHNS and CDR2 SASEGT. The CDR3 DNA sequence: TGTGCCAGCAGCGTGGGACAGGGGGACTACGAGCAGTACTTC. It translates to CASSVGQGDYEQYF.

The rearrangement links TRBV18 to TRBJ2-4; D is unresolved. V was pared by 1 base and J by 6 bases, with 4 bases between. This CDR3 contains 12 residues. Looked up from germline, CDR1 is KGHSH and CDR2 is LQKENI. CDR3: CASSPQLNIQYF. The CDR3 coding sequence is TGTGCCAGCTCACCACAGTTAAACATTCAGTACTTC.

Points on this clone: One base away lies a much larger clone, so this may be a sequencing read error. The rearrangement links TRBV5-1 to TRBJ2-7, with D unresolved. Germline CDR1 SGHRS, CDR2 YFSETQ. The CDR3 length is 15 residues. The CDR3 sequence is CASSFSTQPSYGQYF. The CDR3 region has the DNA TGCGCCAGCAGCTTTTCTACACAGCCCTCCTACGGGCAGTACTTC.